Following are 11 T cell receptor beta chains from one sample sequenced in a study of early T cells in non-severe SARS-CoV-2 infection (dated by TCRdb to about 2021). The library relied on 5' RACE. Sequencing was performed on a NextSeq 500. TCRdb reran the public reads through fastp at Q25 and MiXCR, keeping productive beta chains. Under each unique CDR3 protein, matching rows form one entry showing the most common genes and DNA. This sample lists about 83,000 distinct CDR3 sequences; over 9% were detected once. Clones ranked in the top ten supply about 6% of the sample. Input material: whole blood. Source of these receptors: an adult who was a healthcare worker with PCR-confirmed SARS-CoV-2 infection or an uninfected control (not recorded which).

This clonotype showed up just a few times. The chain carries TRBV4-1 and TRBJ2-7; D remains unclear. V lost 3 bases and J 6 bases, leaving 18 bases between the germline ends. This CDR3 spans 15 amino acids. Germline lookup yields CDR1 MGHRA and CDR2 YSYEKL. CDR3: CASSQLIRPFFEQYF. DNA of the CDR3: TGCGCCAGCAGCCAGCTTATCCGGCCATTTTTCGAGCAGTACTTC.

This chain links TRBV5-1 with TRBJ2-7, with 11 bases that match TRBD2. Germline values: CDR1 SGHRS, CDR2 YFSETQ. Trimming removed 0 bases from V and 2 bases from J; junction bases left unmatched: 4. The CDR3 spans 16 residues. The DNA for the CDR3 is TGCGCCAGCAGCTTGGCCTTAGCGGGAGGGCCCTACGAGCAGTACTTC. The encoded protein is CASSLALAGGPYEQYF.

This clonotype was detected ten times or more. This chain links TRBV12-3 or TRBV12-4 with TRBJ2-2; 9 nucleotides match TRBD1. The CDR3 spans 16 residues. V trimming: 6 bases; J trimming: 3 bases; junction bases outside the gene matches: 8. CDR3 DNA: TGTGCCAGCAGCCGACAGGGGGGAGTATACACCGGGGAGCTGTTTTTT. Its translation: CASSRQGGVYTGELFF.

The chain carries TRBV15 and TRBJ2-5; D remains unclear. The length of the CDR3 is 12 residues. Germline loops: CDR1 LNHNV, CDR2 YYDKDF (reference sequence). V was clipped by 5 bases and J by 4 bases, with 8 bases between them. The CDR3 sequence is CATSYKGETQYF. CDR3 in DNA: TGTGCCACCAGCTATAAAGGAGAGACCCAGTACTTC.

V is TRBV20-1 and J is TRBJ2-7; TRBD2 agrees at 11 bases. The trim removed 3 bases at V and 4 bases at J, leaving 11 bases unmatched. Germline V CDR1 and CDR2: DFQATT, SNEGSKA (reference sequence). This CDR3 contains 16 residues. DNA of the CDR3: TGCAGTGCTAGGGCCGTTACTAGCGGGAGCGGGTACGAGCAGTACTTC. Protein: CSARAVTSGSGYEQYF.

This clonotype has a handful of counts. The genes are TRBV20-1 and TRBJ2-7; the D is unclear. CDR3 size: 13 residues. V shed 5 bases and J shed 2 bases, with 13 bases lying between them. Germline V gene lookup returns CDR1 DFQATT and CDR2 SNEGSKA (reference sequence). CDR3 in DNA: TGCAGTGCTCACTACCCATACACCTACGAGCAGTACTTC. Its protein product is CSAHYPYTYEQYF.

This clonotype has just a few counts. This chain joins TRBV20-1 and TRBJ2-5; 9 bases agree with TRBD1. The trim removed 5 bases at V and 4 bases at J, leaving 5 bases unmatched. Germline lookup yields CDR1 DFQATT and CDR2 SNEGSKA (reference sequence). The CDR3 loop spans 13 amino acids. CDR3 amino acids: CSAQLTGGETQYF. In nucleotides, the CDR3 is TGCAGTGCTCAATTGACAGGGGGAGAGACCCAGTACTTC.

This clonotype came up a few times. The chain carries TRBV23-1 and TRBJ2-7, with TRBD2 identical over 14 bases. TRBV23-1 is an open reading frame whose function is uncertain. The length of the CDR3 is 17 residues. Trimming cost V 1 base and J 3 bases; bases outside gene matches: 5. The CDR3 protein is CASSQLTGTSGSYEQYF. The CDR3 nucleotides are TGCGCCAGCAGTCAATTAACCGGGACTAGCGGGAGCTACGAGCAGTACTTC.

This clonotype was counted only a few times. The chain combines TRBV19 with TRBJ2-1, with D possibly matching TRBD2 (5 bases). Germline assignment: CDR1 LNHDA and CDR2 SQIVND (reference sequence). The V end was cut by 5 bases, the J end by 1 base, with 9 bases between. CDR3 length: 14 amino acids. The CDR3 DNA follows: TGTGCCAGTAGTTCACGGACTTCCTACAATGAGCAGTTCTTC. Amino acids: CASSSRTSYNEQFF.

Note on this clonotype: One junction end disagrees with the germline gene, perhaps due to a read error. This sequence joins TRBV29-1 and TRBJ2-4, with D possibly matching TRBD2 (6 bases). The germline CDR1 and CDR2 sequences are SQVTM and ANQGSEA. This CDR3 has 15 residues. CDR3 sequence: CGVKLGGLAKNIQYF. The DNA of the CDR3 is TGCGGCGTTAAGCTGGGGGGACTAGCCAAAAACATTCAGTACTTC.

This clonotype was recorded a few times. The genes are TRBV5-1 and TRBJ1-4, with D possibly matching TRBD1 (6 bases). The V and J ends lost 0 bases and 8 bases respectively, with 11 bases between them. Germline CDR1 is SGHRS and CDR2 is YFSETQ. The CDR3 contains 14 residues. CDR3 sequence reads: CASSLAGGAEKLFF. The CDR3, as DNA: TGCGCCAGCAGCTTGGCGGGGGGCGCCGAAAAACTGTTTTTT. The full variable domain, rest sourced from reference TRBV5-1 and TRBJ1-4, is KAGVTQTPRYLIKTRGQQVTLSCSPISGHRSVSWYQQTPGQGLQFLFEYFSETQRNKGNFPGRFSGRQFSNSRSEMNVSTLELGDSALYLCASSLAGGAEKLFFGSGTQLSVL.